The T cell receptor (beta chain) under discussion was sequenced for a study of vaccination effects on CD4 cells after COVID-19 (dated by TCRdb to the early 2020s). Study-level background: The ViraFEST assay stimulated PBMC with viral peptide pools and then used TCR sequencing to identify antigen-specific CD4+ T cell clonotypes by expansion. Two doses of either the BNT162b2 or the mRNA-1273 mRNA SARS-CoV-2 vaccine were administered to participants. Pre-vaccine samples from two convalescent patients were drawn 16 days and one week before the first dose, 142 and 148 days after COVID-19 diagnosis. Approximately 2 million PBMC per well were cultured in IMDM with about 5.4% human AB serum, 9 to 10 IU/ml IL-2 and gentamicin, plus 10 ug/ml peptides. SARS-CoV-2 spike-specific CD4+ TCR repertoires were compared before and after mRNA vaccination in COVID-19 convalescent patients and in infection-naive vaccine recipients. Altogether, roughly 10 COVID-19 convalescent patients and a handful of SARS-CoV-2-naive healthy vaccine recipients made up the full study. Cultures from other donors in the study were sequenced with the Oncomine TCR Beta short-read assay on an Illumina iSeq 100. The investigation overall reported the following: Among convalescent patients, the spike-reactive repertoire after vaccination was made up mainly of new vaccine-induced clones that were largely distinct from the clones induced by infection. At late post-vaccination timepoints, both infection-induced and vaccine-induced clones showed marked clonal contraction, consistent with waning T cell responses. Limitations of the study were the small number of convalescent patients and the absence of early post-infection timepoints.

Library preparation used the immunoSEQ multiplex PCR assay. DNA from the cultured and isolated CD4+ T cells underwent TCR beta CDR3 sequencing. The paper's data handling went like this. Non-productive TCR sequences were discarded, and reads were trimmed to the CDR3 region, with only CDR3s of 7 or more amino acids retained. Antigen-specific clonotypes were identified with the MANAFEST web app by comparing expansion in peptide wells against reference cultures. For clones to be considered positive, expansion at FDR<0.05 versus reference and all other wells, an odds ratio above 5, and a frequency above 0.1% in two replicate wells were required. Cross-reactive clonotypes were defined as significantly expanded in SARS-CoV-2 spike wells and in at least one common cold coronavirus spike condition. Levenshtein distance calculated with the stringdist R package was used to assess CDR3 similarity, and unrooted trees were constructed with ape in R 3.6.1. TCRdb holds this immuneACCESS table with in-frame rearrangements only. Some clones are missing; in checked studies, unresolved V genes explain under half, and the rest has no known cause. V and J calls and clone size follow that table, whereas D and trimming were derived from the DNA. The sample profile shows around 45,000 clones; 70% to 80% of them were found once. In total, the top ten clones hold over 9.5% of the sample.

After about 9 days of culture, CD4+ T cells were isolated with the EasySep CD4+ T cell isolation kit. PCR-confirmed SARS-CoV-2 infection had occurred in convalescent patients between March and December 2020, before the Alpha, Beta and Delta variants emerged in the United States. Half of the culture medium was replaced with fresh IL-2-containing medium on days 3 and 7. Each peptide stimulation condition was cultured in triplicate wells unless otherwise noted. Using Ficoll-Paque Plus gradient centrifugation, PBMC were separated from whole blood and then either used fresh or cryopreserved at -140C. Genomic DNA was extracted from cultured CD4+ T cells with the QIAamp micro DNA kit. For this clone: It lacks a known antigen. No qualities accompany the bases; no much larger clone lies one base away.

The junction shows trimming of 2 bases on V and 0 bases on J, and the gene matches do not reach 7 bases of it. Based on the germline V gene, the CDR1 and CDR2 sequences are SGHRS and YFSETQ. Counted from cysteine to phenylalanine, this CDR3 has 17 amino acids. Only the CDR3 part of the read is kept: 51 bases, read in frame from the first base. This TCR was recovered from a human donor who had a prior SARS-CoV-2 infection. Recombination connected TRBV5-1 to TRBJ2-2; TRBD1 aligns with 7 central bases. The sample was CD4+ T cells from PBMCs cultured without peptide, taken before COVID-19 vaccination. The CDR3 amino acid sequence is: CASSLTRTGSNTGELFF. The sequenced DNA is TGCGCCAGCAGCTTAACAAGGACAGGTTCGAACACCGGGGAGCTGTTTTTT. The full variable domain, completed from the reference TRBV5-1 and TRBJ2-2 proteins outside the CDR3, reads KAGVTQTPRYLIKTRGQQVTLSCSPISGHRSVSWYQQTPGQGLQFLFEYFSETQRNKGNFPGRFSGRQFSNSRSEMNVSTLELGDSALYLCASSLTRTGSNTGELFFGEGSRLTVL.